This is a list of T cell receptor beta chains from one sample in a study of cytomegalovirus exposure and HLA in healthy donors. Only in-frame clones appear in the TCRdb table, and some are missing; sequencing was by immunoSEQ multiplex PCR. The data hold more than 90,000 clones, with roughly 79% observed a single time. Sequenced material: PBMCs. All receptors derive from a woman aged 35 to 49 in good health and CMV-seronegative. The CDR3 runs from the conserved cysteine through the conserved F or W. The order of the fields is D gene, J gene, clone size, V gene, CDR3 DNA, CDR3 protein. The D gene is left open where the match is weak. Expanded clones are given a class, and other clones once, few, many or no size at all.

TRBD2 TRBJ2-3 - TRBV9 TGTGCCAGCAGCGTAGTGGCGGGGGGGCCAGATACGCAGTATTTT CASSVVAGGPDTQYF
- TRBJ1-4 few TRBV5-1 TGCGCCAGTCGAAACAGCCTCGGAAATGAAAAACTGTTTTTT CASRNSLGNEKLFF
- TRBJ1-3 - TRBV30 TGTGCCTGGAGTCCGGGAAACACCATATATTTT CAWSPGNTIYF
TRBD1 TRBJ2-1 - TRBV2 TGTGCCAGCAGTGAAGCGCAAGACAGGGGCTACAATGAGCAGTTCTTC CASSEAQDRGYNEQFF
TRBD2 TRBJ2-7 - TRBV5-1 TGCGCCAGCAGCCCGAACTGGAGTAGCGGGGGACTCTACGAGCAGTACTTC CASSPNWSSGGLYEQYF
- TRBJ1-3 - TRBV9 TGTGCCAGCAGCAATCGAGGGTCTGGAAACACCATATATTTT CASSNRGSGNTIYF
- TRBJ1-1 - TRBV4-3 TGCGCCAGCAGCCAAGATCGGGGGAACACTGAAGCTTTCTTT CASSQDRGNTEAFF
TRBD2 TRBJ2-1 - TRBV5-8 TGTGCCAGCAGCTCCCGCGCCTTAGCGGGAGGGCCGGTATATGAGCAGTTCTTC CASSSRALAGGPVYEQFF
- TRBJ2-5 - TRBV28 TGTGCCAGCAGTCGACAGCAAAAACAAGAGACCCAGTACTTC CASSRQQKQETQYF
TRBD1 TRBJ1-5 - TRBV6-5 TGTGCCAGCAAACAGGGGGTCAATCAGCCCCAGCATTTT CASKQGVNQPQHF
TRBD1 TRBJ1-1 few TRBV7-6 TGTGCCAGCAGCCGACAGGGCGTGGACACTGAAGCTTTCTTT CASSRQGVDTEAFF
- TRBJ1-6 - TRBV30 TGTGCCTGTCGAGAGGGTTTTAATTCACCCCTCCACTTT CACREGFNSPLHF
- TRBJ2-7 - TRBV4-1 TGCGCCAGCAGCCAAGCTTCCTCTAGGGGGGGATATGACTACTACGAGCAGTACTTC CASSQASSRGGYDYYEQYF
TRBD1 TRBJ2-7 - TRBV7-2 TGTGCCAGCAGCCCCGGACAGGGACACGAGCAGTACTTC CASSPGQGHEQYF
TRBD1 TRBJ1-1 few TRBV28 TGTGCCAGCAGTCCGGGGACAGGGGTGAACACTGAAGCTTTCTTT CASSPGTGVNTEAFF
- TRBJ2-7 - TRBV5-8 TGTGCCAGCAACTCACTACGGGGGTACGAGCAGTACTTC CASNSLRGYEQYF
TRBD1 TRBJ2-7 - TRBV11-2 TGTGCCAGCAGCTTATTGGACAGGAACCACGAGCAGTACTTC CASSLLDRNHEQYF
- TRBJ1-2 few TRBV6-1 TGTGCCAGCAATACAGGCGTTAACTATGGCTACACCTTC CASNTGVNYGYTF
- TRBJ2-1 - TRBV9 TGTGCCAGCAGCGTTCGGGACACCTCCTACAATGAGCAGTTCTTC CASSVRDTSYNEQFF
TRBD1 TRBJ2-7 - TRBV6-1 TGTGCCAGCAACCATCTCCGGGACAGGGAGGGCGAGCAGTACTTC CASNHLRDREGEQYF
TRBD2 TRBJ2-3 - TRBV19 TGTGCCAGTCAGACGATAGCGGGTGTAGATACGCAGTATTTT CASQTIAGVDTQYF
TRBD1 TRBJ1-5 - TRBV19 TGTGCCAGCCGGGACAGGGGAGGGCCAGAAAATCAGCCCCAGCATTTT CASRDRGGPENQPQHF
- TRBJ2-1 - TRBV6-5 TGTGCCAGCAGTTCCCTCAGCGGAGGGGCTTACAATGAGCAGTTCTTC CASSSLSGGAYNEQFF
TRBD1 TRBJ1-1 - TRBV5-8 TGTGCCAGCAGCTCTACAGGGGGGAACACTGAAGCTTTCTTT CASSSTGGNTEAFF
TRBD1 TRBJ1-5 - TRBV10-3 TGTGCCATCAGTGAGTCAGGACAGGGGTATCAGCCCCAGCATTTT CAISESGQGYQPQHF
TRBD2 TRBJ2-1 - TRBV7-8 TGTGCCAGCAGCTTAGAATGGACTAGCGGGAGAAGCGAGCAGTTCTTC CASSLEWTSGRSEQFF
- TRBJ2-1 once TRBV9 TGTGCCAGCAGCAATATCCCTACTGAGCAGTTCTTC CASSNIPTEQFF
- TRBJ1-5 - TRBV19 TGTGCCAGTAGAGCCGGGACAAAAAGCAATCAGCCCCAGCATTTT CASRAGTKSNQPQHF
- TRBJ2-3 - TRBV21-1 TGTGCCGGTACCGGGACTAGCGGGAGAGGGAGCACAGATACGCAGTATTTT CAGTGTSGRGSTDTQYF
- TRBJ1-4 - TRBV5-1 TGCGCCAGCAGCTTGGACTGGACAGATGAAAAACTGTTTTTT CASSLDWTDEKLFF
TRBD1 TRBJ1-1 - TRBV27 TGTGCCAGCAGTTTTTCAATTACAGGGGAGGCTGAAGCTTTCTTT CASSFSITGEAEAFF
- TRBJ1-6 - TRBV4-3 TGCGCCAGCAGCGGGGGCGGATCCTATAATTCACCCCTCCACTTT CASSGGGSYNSPLHF
- TRBJ1-5 - TRBV5-1 TGCGCCAGCAGCTTGGCGGGTGATCAGCCCCAGCATTTT CASSLAGDQPQHF
TRBD1 TRBJ2-7 - TRBV19 TGTGCCAGTAGTCCCTCCGGGACAGGGGCCTACGAGCAGTACTTC CASSPSGTGAYEQYF
TRBD1 TRBJ1-4 - TRBV4-3 TGCGCCAGCAGCCAAGATTTGACAGGGGGAACTAATGAAAAACTGTTTTTT CASSQDLTGGTNEKLFF
- TRBJ2-5 - TRBV4-2 TGTGCCAGCAGCCAAGTAGTCGCGGGCCAAGAGACCCAGTACTTC CASSQVVAGQETQYF
TRBD1 TRBJ1-5 - TRBV28 TGTGCCAGCAGCCGGGGACAGAGCAATCAGCCCCAGCATTTT CASSRGQSNQPQHF
- TRBJ2-1 - TRBV5-1 TGCGCCAGCAGCTTTAGCAATGAGCAGTTCTTC CASSFSNEQFF